This T cell receptor (beta chain) was retrieved from a study of vaccination and CD4 T cells after COVID-19. On the study more broadly: Each participant was administered two doses of a vaccine, which was either BNT162b2 or mRNA-1273. Study-level findings and limits: Nearly all convalescent vaccine-specific clones, 304 of 307, recognized only SARS-CoV-2 spike.

Germline V gives CDR1 SNHLY, CDR2 FYNNEI. J lost 5 bases, V lost 7 bases, and 11 bases had no gene match. This CDR3 region has 14 residues. Details on this clonotype: Its antigen is still unknown.

The Oncomine TCR Beta short-read assay was applied to DNA of cultured CD4+ T cells. One entry per CDR3 protein results from TCRdb running MiXCR on the PCR reads. The data show about 19,000 distinct CDR3 sequences, roughly 23% seen once. As for treatment: approximately nine-day PBMC culture with coronavirus spike peptide pools or control peptides (ViraFEST assay). ViraFEST used peptide pools to expand antigen-specific T cells before TCR sequencing. The TCR originated in a human donor with COVID-19. The rearrangement links TRBV2 to TRBJ2-7, with 7 bases fitting TRBD2. Sample: cultured CD4+ T cells from blood. The CDR3 protein is CASNPGGGRNEQYF. CDR3 DNA: TGTGCCAGCAACCCTGGGGGGGGGAGGAACGAGCAGTACTTC.